The rows below give T cell receptor beta chains drawn from one sample of a study of neurological immune-mediated disorders. Using its own MiXCR run on the 5' RACE reads, TCRdb lists one record per CDR3 protein. The data contain 31,000 or so distinct CDR3 sequences, 10% to 15% of them singletons. The sample taken for sequencing was CD4+ T cells from blood. Source of these receptors: a female donor with HTLV-1-associated myelopathy (HAM/TSP). CDR3s include the opening cysteine and the closing phenylalanine or tryptophan. The D gene is left open where the match is weak. Clone size, where shown, is once, few, many, or a class for clones that have expanded.

>TRBD2|many|TRBV12-3/TRBV12-4|TRBJ2-3
CASSALAGAPTDTQYF
TGTGCCAGCAGTGCGCTAGCGGGAGCTCCCACAGATACGCAGTATTTT
>TRBD1|many|TRBV5-5|TRBJ1-1
CASSWWGTGDTEAFF
TGTGCCAGCAGCTGGTGGGGGACAGGGGACACTGAAGCTTTCTTT
>NA|many|TRBV20-1|TRBJ2-5
CSANDRLQETQYF
TGCAGTGCTAACGACAGGCTCCAAGAGACCCAGTACTTC
>NA|once|TRBV11-1|TRBJ2-2
CASSRNRDHAWELFF
TGTGCCAGCAGCCGGAACCGTGATCACGCCTGGGAGCTGTTTTTT
>NA|many|TRBV6-1|TRBJ2-7
CASGDRSYEQYF
TGTGCCAGCGGAGACAGGTCCTACGAGCAGTACTTC
>NA|many|TRBV7-8|TRBJ1-4
CASSLAETNEKLFF
TGTGCCAGCAGCTTGGCGGAAACTAATGAAAAACTGTTTTTT
>NA|many|TRBV4-1|TRBJ2-2
CASSQDRVAGELFF
TGCGCCAGCAGCCAAGATCGTGTGGCCGGGGAGCTGTTTTTT
>TRBD1|many|TRBV6-1|TRBJ2-7
CASTYRGLTYEQYF
TGTGCCAGCACCTACAGGGGCCTGACCTACGAGCAGTACTTC
>NA|many|TRBV11-3|TRBJ2-5
CASSGRGTPQETQYF
TGTGCCAGCAGCGGTCGGGGTACCCCGCAAGAGACCCAGTACTTC
>NA|many|TRBV5-6|TRBJ1-2
CASSFGTSYGYTF
TGTGCCAGCAGCTTCGGCACTTCCTATGGCTACACCTTC
>NA|many|TRBV7-9|TRBJ2-7
CASSLAQSYEQYF
TGTGCCAGCAGCTTAGCCCAATCCTACGAGCAGTACTTC
>NA|many|TRBV14|TRBJ2-3
CASSQVGGVGDTQYF
TGTGCCAGCAGCCAAGTAGGCGGGGTCGGGGATACGCAGTATTTT
>NA|once|TRBV7-2|TRBJ2-5
CASSLVTSSAGRTQYF
TGTGCCAGCAGCTTGGTAACCTCTAGCGCCGGTAGGACACAGTACTTC
>NA|many|TRBV5-1|TRBJ2-3
CASSLGESRDTQYF
TGCGCCAGCAGCTTGGGAGAGTCTCGAGATACGCAGTATTTT
>NA|many|TRBV5-1|TRBJ2-7
CASSSAGPGAYEQYF
TGCGCCAGCAGCTCGGCCGGGCCAGGGGCCTACGAGCAGTACTTC
>NA|many|TRBV7-3|TRBJ2-5
CASSLLGGQETQYF
TGTGCCAGCAGCTTATTAGGCGGCCAAGAGACCCAGTACTTC
>NA|many|TRBV7-2|TRBJ1-5
CASSYYRVGSNQPQHF
TGTGCCAGCAGCTACTACAGGGTTGGGAGCAATCAGCCCCAGCATTTT
>TRBD1|many|TRBV5-1|TRBJ2-5
CASTPVSTGGRETQYF
TGCGCCAGCACCCCCGTTTCGACAGGGGGTCGGGAGACCCAGTACTTC
>NA|many|TRBV12-3/TRBV12-4|TRBJ2-2
CASSPQGELFF
TGTGCCAGCAGCCCCCAAGGGGAGCTGTTTTTT
>NA|many|TRBV12-3/TRBV12-4|TRBJ1-4
CASSFGRADEKLFF
TGTGCCAGCAGTTTTGGCAGGGCGGATGAAAAACTGTTTTTT
>NA|NA|TRBV9|TRBJ1-1
CASSVARNTEAFF
TGTGCCAGCAGCGTAGCTCGAAACACTGAAGCTTTCTTT
>NA|NA|TRBV20-1|TRBJ2-3
CSASGSPFTDTQYF
TGCAGTGCTAGCGGGAGCCCGTTCACAGATACGCAGTATTTT
>NA|NA|TRBV7-9|TRBJ2-1
CVSSLAGPYKFF
TGTGTCAGCAGCTTAGCAGGACCCTATAAGTTCTTC
>TRBD1|many|TRBV14|TRBJ1-1
CASSPWTGENTEAFF
TGTGCCAGCAGCCCTTGGACAGGGGAGAACACTGAAGCTTTCTTT
>TRBD2|many|TRBV14|TRBJ2-5
CASSRAGVEETQYF
TGTGCCAGCAGCAGAGCGGGAGTTGAAGAGACCCAGTACTTC
>TRBD1|many|TRBV5-5|TRBJ1-4
CASSLSPGGQLGEKLFF
TGTGCCAGCAGCCTGTCCCCAGGGGGGCAGCTTGGTGAAAAACTGTTTTTT
>NA|many|TRBV2|TRBJ2-5
CASGMSTETQYF
TGTGCCAGCGGGATGTCTACGGAGACCCAGTACTTC
>NA|many|TRBV6-5|TRBJ2-1
CASSSDVLNEQFF
TGTGCCAGCAGTTCTGACGTGTTAAATGAGCAGTTCTTC
>TRBD2|many|TRBV20-1|TRBJ2-2
CSARGGTSGRRNTGELFF
TGCAGTGCTAGAGGGGGGACTAGCGGGAGAAGGAACACCGGGGAGCTGTTTTTT
>NA|many|TRBV6-5|TRBJ1-2
CATKEGFGAYGYTF
TGTGCCACCAAGGAAGGGTTCGGGGCTTATGGCTACACCTTC
>NA|many|TRBV20-1|TRBJ2-7
CSAGAGGNSYEQYF
TGCAGCGCGGGGGCAGGGGGGAACTCCTACGAGCAGTACTTC
>NA|many|TRBV14|TRBJ1-2
CASSQVLWTGYTF
TGTGCCAGCAGCCAAGTCCTTTGGACTGGCTACACCTTC
>TRBD1|medium-sized|TRBV4-1|TRBJ2-4
CASSQSRTGGENIQYF
TGCGCCAGCAGCCAGTCCAGGACAGGGGGTGAAAACATTCAGTACTTC
>TRBD1|NA|TRBV28|TRBJ2-2
CASSSSGTGAGELFF
TGTGCCAGCAGTTCCTCCGGGACAGGGGCCGGGGAGCTGTTTTTT
>NA|many|TRBV7-2|TRBJ2-3
CASSLWGATDTQYF
TGTGCCAGCAGCTTGTGGGGGGCAACGGATACGCAGTATTTT
>TRBD1|many|TRBV27|TRBJ2-3
CASSARQGMDTQYF
TGTGCCAGCAGTGCGCGACAGGGGATGGATACGCAGTATTTT
>NA|many|TRBV6-1|TRBJ2-7
CASSDDPGDYEQYF
TGTGCCAGCAGTGATGACCCCGGAGACTACGAGCAGTACTTC
>NA|medium-sized|TRBV5-1|TRBJ1-2
CASSPGFGVSGYTF
TGCGCCAGCAGCCCCGGGTTTGGGGTTTCCGGCTACACCTTC
>NA|many|TRBV20-1|TRBJ1-1
CSARDLGSSDTEAFF
TGCAGTGCTAGAGATCTGGGCAGCTCAGACACTGAAGCTTTCTTT
>NA|many|TRBV15|TRBJ2-7
CATSRDPSGLDEQYF
TGTGCCACCAGCAGAGACCCCTCTGGGCTTGACGAGCAGTACTTC
>NA|many|TRBV5-1|TRBJ1-4
CASSLAQGEKLFF
TGCGCCAGCAGCTTGGCCCAGGGGGAAAAACTGTTTTTT
>NA|many|TRBV12-3/TRBV12-4|TRBJ2-3
CASSPRDTQYF
TGTGCCAGCTCCCCAAGGGATACGCAGTATTTT
>TRBD2|many|TRBV3-1|TRBJ2-7
CASSQWGSGGVYEQYF
TGTGCCAGCAGCCAATGGGGTAGCGGGGGGGTTTACGAGCAGTACTTC
>TRBD1|many|TRBV11-3|TRBJ1-6
CASSSGQGYNSPLHF
TGTGCCAGCAGCTCCGGACAGGGCTATAATTCACCCCTCCACTTT
>TRBD2|medium-sized|TRBV20-1|TRBJ2-7
CSAGPTSGDYEQYF
TGCAGTGCTGGCCCTACTAGCGGGGACTACGAGCAGTACTTC
>TRBD1|many|TRBV11-2|TRBJ2-1
CASSPGTGGYNEQFF
TGTGCCAGCAGCCCCGGGACAGGGGGCTACAATGAGCAGTTCTTC
>TRBD2|many|TRBV20-1|TRBJ2-3
CSASSVAGERDTQYF
TGCAGTGCTAGTTCAGTAGCGGGGGAGAGAGATACGCAGTATTTT
>TRBD2|many|TRBV5-4|TRBJ2-3
CASRLGLDTDTQYF
TGTGCCAGCAGGTTGGGACTAGACACAGATACGCAGTATTTT
>TRBD2|many|TRBV25-1|TRBJ2-3
CASSELGSGRRADTQYF
TGTGCCAGCAGTGAATTAGGTAGCGGGAGGAGGGCAGATACGCAGTATTTT
>TRBD1|many|TRBV18|TRBJ2-1
CASSSDRRNEQFF
TGTGCCAGCTCATCGGACAGGAGGAATGAGCAGTTCTTC